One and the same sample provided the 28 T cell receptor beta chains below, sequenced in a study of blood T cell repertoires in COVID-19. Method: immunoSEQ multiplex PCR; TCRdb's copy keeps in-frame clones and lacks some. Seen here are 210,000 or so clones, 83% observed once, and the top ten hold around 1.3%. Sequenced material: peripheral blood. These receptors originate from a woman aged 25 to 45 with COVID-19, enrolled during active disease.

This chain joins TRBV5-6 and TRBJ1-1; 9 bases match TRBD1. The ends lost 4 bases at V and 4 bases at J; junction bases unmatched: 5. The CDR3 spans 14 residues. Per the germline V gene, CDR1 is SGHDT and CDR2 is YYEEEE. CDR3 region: CASSGTGRGTEAFF. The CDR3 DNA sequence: TGTGCCAGCAGCGGGACAGGGAGGGGCACTGAAGCTTTCTTT.

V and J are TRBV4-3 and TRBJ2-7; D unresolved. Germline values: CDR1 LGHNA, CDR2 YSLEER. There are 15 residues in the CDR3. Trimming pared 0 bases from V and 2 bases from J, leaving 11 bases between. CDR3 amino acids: CASSQDPSPAYEQYF. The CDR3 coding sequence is TGCGCCAGCAGCCAAGACCCGTCCCCAGCCTACGAGCAGTACTTC.

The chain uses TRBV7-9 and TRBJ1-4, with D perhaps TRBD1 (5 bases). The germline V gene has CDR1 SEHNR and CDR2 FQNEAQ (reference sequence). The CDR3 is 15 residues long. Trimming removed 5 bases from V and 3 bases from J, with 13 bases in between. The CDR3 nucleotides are TGTGCCAGCAGCCTCAGACAGACATCTAATGAAAAACTGTTTTTT. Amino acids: CASSLRQTSNEKLFF. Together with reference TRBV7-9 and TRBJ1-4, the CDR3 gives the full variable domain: DTGVSQNPRHKITKRGQNVTFRCDPISEHNRLYWYRQTLGQGPEFLTYFQNEAQLEKSRLLSDRFSAERPKGSFSTLEIQRTEQGDSAMYLCASSLRQTSNEKLFFGSGTQLSVL.

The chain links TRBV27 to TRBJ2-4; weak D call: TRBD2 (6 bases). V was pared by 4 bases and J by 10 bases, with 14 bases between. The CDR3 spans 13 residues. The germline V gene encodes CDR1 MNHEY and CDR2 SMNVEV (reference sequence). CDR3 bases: TGTGCCAGCAGTTCCGAAGCGGGCAAGATTCAGTACTTC. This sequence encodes CASSSEAGKIQYF.

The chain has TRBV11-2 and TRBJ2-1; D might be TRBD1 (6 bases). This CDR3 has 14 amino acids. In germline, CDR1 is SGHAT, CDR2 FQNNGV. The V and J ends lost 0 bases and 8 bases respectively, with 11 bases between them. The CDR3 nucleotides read TGTGCCAGCAGCTTAGATCACAGGGTCCATGAGCAGTTCTTC. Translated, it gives CASSLDHRVHEQFF.

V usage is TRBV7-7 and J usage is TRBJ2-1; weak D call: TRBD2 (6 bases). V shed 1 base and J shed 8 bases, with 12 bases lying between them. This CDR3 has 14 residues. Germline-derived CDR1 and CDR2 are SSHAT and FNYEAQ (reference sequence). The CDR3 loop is CASSLGQGGDEQFF. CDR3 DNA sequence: TGTGCCAGCAGCTTAGGGCAGGGAGGCGATGAGCAGTTCTTC.

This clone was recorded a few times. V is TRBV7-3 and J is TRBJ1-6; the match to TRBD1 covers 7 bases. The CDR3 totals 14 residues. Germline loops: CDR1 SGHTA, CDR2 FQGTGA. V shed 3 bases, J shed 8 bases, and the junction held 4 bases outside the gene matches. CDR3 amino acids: CASSLTGTDSPLHF. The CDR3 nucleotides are TGTGCCAGCAGCTTGACAGGGACGGATTCACCCCTCCACTTT.

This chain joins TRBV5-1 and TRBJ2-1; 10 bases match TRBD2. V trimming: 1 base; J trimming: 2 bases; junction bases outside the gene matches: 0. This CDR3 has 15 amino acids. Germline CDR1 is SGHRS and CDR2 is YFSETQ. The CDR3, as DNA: TGCGCCAGCAGCTTGACTAGCGGGGCCTACAATGAGCAGTTCTTC. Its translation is CASSLTSGAYNEQFF.

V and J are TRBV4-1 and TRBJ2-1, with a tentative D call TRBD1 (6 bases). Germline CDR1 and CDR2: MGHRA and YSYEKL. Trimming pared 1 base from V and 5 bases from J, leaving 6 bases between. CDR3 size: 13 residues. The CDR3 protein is CASSQGTDNEQFF. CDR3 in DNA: TGCGCCAGCAGCCAAGGGACAGACAATGAGCAGTTCTTC.

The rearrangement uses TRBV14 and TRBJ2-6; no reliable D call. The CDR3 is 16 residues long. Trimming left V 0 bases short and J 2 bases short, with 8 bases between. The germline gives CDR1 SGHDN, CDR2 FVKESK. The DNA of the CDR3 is TGTGCCAGCAGCCAAGATCTTATAACTGGGGCCAACGTCCTGACTTTC. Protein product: CASSQDLITGANVLTF.

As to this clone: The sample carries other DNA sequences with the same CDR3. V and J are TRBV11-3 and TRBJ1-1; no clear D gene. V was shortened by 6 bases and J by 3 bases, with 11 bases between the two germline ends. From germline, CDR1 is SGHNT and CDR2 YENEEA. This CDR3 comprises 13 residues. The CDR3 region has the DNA TGTGCCAGCAGTTCAACAGCCTACACTGAAGCTTTCTTT. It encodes CASSSTAYTEAFF.

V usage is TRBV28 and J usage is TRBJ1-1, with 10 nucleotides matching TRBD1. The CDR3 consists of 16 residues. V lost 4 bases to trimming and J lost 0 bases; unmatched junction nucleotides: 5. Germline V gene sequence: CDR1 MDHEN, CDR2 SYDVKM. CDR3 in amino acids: CASSSPGQGLNTEAFF. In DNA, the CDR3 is TGTGCCAGCAGTTCGCCGGGACAGGGGTTGAACACTGAAGCTTTCTTT.

The CDR3 region is CASSVQGANYGYTF. The DNA for the CDR3 is TGTGCCAGCAGCGTACAGGGGGCTAACTATGGCTACACCTTC. The V gene is TRBV9, the J gene TRBJ1-2; the match to TRBD1 covers 7 bases. The junction had 0 bases not matched to a gene; V was cut back by 1 base and J by 0 bases. The CDR3 sequence is 14 residues long. Germline V gene sequence: CDR1 SGDLS, CDR2 YYNGEE.

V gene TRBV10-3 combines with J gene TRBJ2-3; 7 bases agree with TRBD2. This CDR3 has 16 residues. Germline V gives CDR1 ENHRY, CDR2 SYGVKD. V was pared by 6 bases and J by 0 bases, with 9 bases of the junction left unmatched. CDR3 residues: CAISQRGGSSTDTQYF. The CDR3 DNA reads TGTGCCATCAGCCAGAGGGGCGGGAGCAGCACAGATACGCAGTATTTT.

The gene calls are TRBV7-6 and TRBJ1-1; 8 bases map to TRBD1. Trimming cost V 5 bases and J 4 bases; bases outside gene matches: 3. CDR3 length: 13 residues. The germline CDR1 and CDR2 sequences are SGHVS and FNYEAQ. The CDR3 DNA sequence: TGTGCCAGCAGCGACAGGGGAAGCACTGAAGCTTTCTTT. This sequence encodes CASSDRGSTEAFF.

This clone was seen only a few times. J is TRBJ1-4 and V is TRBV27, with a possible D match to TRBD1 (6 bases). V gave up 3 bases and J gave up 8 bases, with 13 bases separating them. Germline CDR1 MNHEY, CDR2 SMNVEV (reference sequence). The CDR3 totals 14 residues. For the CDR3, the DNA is TGTGCCAGCAGTTTCAGGGGTAGCCCCGAAAAACTGTTTTTT. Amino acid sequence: CASSFRGSPEKLFF.

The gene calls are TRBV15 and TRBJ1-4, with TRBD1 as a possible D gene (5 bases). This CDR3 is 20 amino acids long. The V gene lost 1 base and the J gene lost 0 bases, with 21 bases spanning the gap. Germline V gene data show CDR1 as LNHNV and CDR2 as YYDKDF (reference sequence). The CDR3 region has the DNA TGTGCCACCAGCAGAGGCCCCCAAAGGGCAGGGTATACAACTAATGAAAAACTGTTTTTT. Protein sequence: CATSRGPQRAGYTTNEKLFF. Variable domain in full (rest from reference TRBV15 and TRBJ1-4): DAMVIQNPRYQVTQFGKPVTLSCSQTLNHNVMYWYQQKSSQAPKLLFHYYDKDFNNEADTPDNFQSRRPNTSFCFLDIRSPGLGDTAMYLCATSRGPQRAGYTTNEKLFFGSGTQLSVL.

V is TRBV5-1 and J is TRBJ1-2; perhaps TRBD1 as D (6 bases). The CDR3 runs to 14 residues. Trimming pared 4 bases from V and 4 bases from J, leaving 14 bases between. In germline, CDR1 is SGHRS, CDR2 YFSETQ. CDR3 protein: CASSPQGTSYGYTF. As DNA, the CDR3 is TGCGCCAGCAGCCCCCAGGGGACAAGCTATGGCTACACCTTC.

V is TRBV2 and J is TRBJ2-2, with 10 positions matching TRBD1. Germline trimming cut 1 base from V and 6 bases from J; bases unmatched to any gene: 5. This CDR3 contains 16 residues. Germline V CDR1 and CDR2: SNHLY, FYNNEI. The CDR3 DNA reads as TGTGCCAGCAGTGAAGTCGGGACAGGGGCCGCCGGGGAGCTGTTTTTT. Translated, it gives CASSEVGTGAAGELFF.

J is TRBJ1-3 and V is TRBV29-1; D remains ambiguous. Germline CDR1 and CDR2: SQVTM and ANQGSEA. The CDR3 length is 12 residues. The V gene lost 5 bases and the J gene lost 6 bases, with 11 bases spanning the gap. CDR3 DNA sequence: TGCAGCGTTACAGCAGGCGCAAACACCATATATTTT. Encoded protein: CSVTAGANTIYF.

The CDR3 bases are TGTGCCAGTAGTACGGGGACAGGGGGCTTAACTGAAGCTTTCTTT. This sequence encodes CASSTGTGGLTEAFF. The chain is built from TRBV19 and TRBJ1-1, with 12 nucleotides matching TRBD1. CDR1 LNHDA and CDR2 SQIVND come from the germline V gene (reference sequence). Trimming cost V 4 bases and J 5 bases; bases outside gene matches: 5. CDR3 length: 15 residues.

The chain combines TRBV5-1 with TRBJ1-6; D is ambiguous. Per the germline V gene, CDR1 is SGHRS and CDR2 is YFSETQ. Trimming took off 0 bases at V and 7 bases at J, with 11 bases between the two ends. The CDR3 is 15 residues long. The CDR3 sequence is CASSLGQRGNSPLHF. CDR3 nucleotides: TGCGCCAGCAGCTTGGGGCAGCGGGGAAATTCACCCCTCCACTTT.

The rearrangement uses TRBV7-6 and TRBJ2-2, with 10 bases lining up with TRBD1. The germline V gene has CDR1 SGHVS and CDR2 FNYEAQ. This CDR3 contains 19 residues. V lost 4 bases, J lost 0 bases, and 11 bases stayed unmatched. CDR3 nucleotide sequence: TGTGCCAGCAGCTCCCGGACAGGGGGGAAGTTCGCGAACACCGGGGAGCTGTTTTTT. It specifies CASSSRTGGKFANTGELFF.

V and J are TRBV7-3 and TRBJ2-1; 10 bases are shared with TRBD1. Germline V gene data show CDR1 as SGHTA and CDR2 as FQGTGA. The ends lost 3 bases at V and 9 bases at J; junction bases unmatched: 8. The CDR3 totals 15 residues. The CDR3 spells CASSFGTGVLFEQFF. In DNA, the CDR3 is TGTGCCAGCAGCTTCGGGACAGGGGTTTTGTTTGAGCAGTTCTTC. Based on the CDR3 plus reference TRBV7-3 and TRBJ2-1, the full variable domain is GAGVSQTPSNKVTEKGKYVELRCDPISGHTALYWYRQSLGQGPEFLIYFQGTGAADDSGLPNDRFFAVRPEGSVSTLKIQRTERGDSAVYLCASSFGTGVLFEQFFGPGTRLTVL.

CDR3 in amino acids: CASSGQGGRRETQYF. CDR3 DNA sequence: TGTGCCAGCAGTGGACAGGGAGGTCGTAGAGAGACCCAGTACTTC. The J gene is TRBJ2-5, the V gene TRBV2, with D possibly being TRBD1 (7 bases). The V and J ends lost 4 bases and 4 bases respectively, with 16 bases between them. The CDR3 length is 15 residues. Per germline, CDR1 SNHLY and CDR2 FYNNEI.

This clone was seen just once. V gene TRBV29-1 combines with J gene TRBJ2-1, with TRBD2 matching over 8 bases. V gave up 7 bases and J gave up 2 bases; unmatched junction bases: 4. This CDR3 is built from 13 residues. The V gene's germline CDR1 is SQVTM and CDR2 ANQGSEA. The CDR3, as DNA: TGCAGCGCCTCGGGGGGGGCCTACAATGAGCAGTTCTTC. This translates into CSASGGAYNEQFF.

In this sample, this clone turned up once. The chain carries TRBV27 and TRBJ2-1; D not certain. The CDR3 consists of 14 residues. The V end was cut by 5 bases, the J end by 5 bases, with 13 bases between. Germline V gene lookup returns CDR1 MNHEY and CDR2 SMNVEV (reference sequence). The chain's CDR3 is CASSRESRHNEQFF. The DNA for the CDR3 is TGTGCCAGCAGTCGAGAAAGTCGCCACAATGAGCAGTTCTTC.

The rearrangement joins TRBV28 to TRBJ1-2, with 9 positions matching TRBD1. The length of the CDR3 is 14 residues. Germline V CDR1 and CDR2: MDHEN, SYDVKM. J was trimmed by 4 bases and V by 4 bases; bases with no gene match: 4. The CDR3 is CASSWGQGSYGYTF. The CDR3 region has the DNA TGTGCCAGCAGTTGGGGACAGGGAAGCTATGGCTACACCTTC.